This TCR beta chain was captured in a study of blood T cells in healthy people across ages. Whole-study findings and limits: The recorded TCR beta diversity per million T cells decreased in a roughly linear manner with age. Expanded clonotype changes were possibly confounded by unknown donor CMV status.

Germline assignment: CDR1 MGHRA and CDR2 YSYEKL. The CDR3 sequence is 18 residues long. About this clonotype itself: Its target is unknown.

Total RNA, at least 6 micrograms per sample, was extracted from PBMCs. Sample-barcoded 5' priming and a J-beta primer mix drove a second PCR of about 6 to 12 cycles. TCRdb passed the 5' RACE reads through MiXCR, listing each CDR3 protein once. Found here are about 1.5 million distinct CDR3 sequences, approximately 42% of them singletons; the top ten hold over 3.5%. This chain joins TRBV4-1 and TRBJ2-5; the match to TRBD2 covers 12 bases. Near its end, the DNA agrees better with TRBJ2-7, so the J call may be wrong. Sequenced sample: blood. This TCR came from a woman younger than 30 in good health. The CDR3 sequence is CASSQDLERTSGIYEQYF. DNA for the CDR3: TGCGCCAGCAGCCAAGATCTGGAACGGACTAGCGGGATCTACGAGCAGTACTTC.